This TCR beta chain is drawn from a study of cytomegalovirus exposure and HLA in healthy donors. Turning to the study itself: Most genotyped donors, approximately 81% of more than 300, had Caucasian-associated genetic ancestry.

The PCR made use of 60 Vbeta and 13 Jbeta primers. The protocol was immunoSEQ multiplex PCR, while the TCRdb copy is restricted to in-frame clones and leaves out a portion. Among roughly 180,000 clones listed, 70% to 90% were seen once. The germline CDR1 and CDR2 sequences are SGHVS and FNYEAQ. V was clipped by 0 bases and J by 5 bases, with 11 bases between them. The CDR3 is 15 residues long. General study findings and limits: Investigators reported approximately 150 TCR beta chains as tied to cytomegalovirus. Highly shared variants forming one cluster were likely a sequencing artifact.

At collection, donors were nominally healthy, but unrecorded immune exposures were probable. Details on this clone: Antigen unknown.

The specimen sequenced was PBMCs. The receptor was derived from a man aged 18 to 35 in good health and CMV-seropositive. This chain uses TRBV7-6 with TRBJ2-1; D might be TRBD2 (6 bases). CDR3 loop: CASSLAPGLNNEQFF. The DNA of the CDR3 is TGTGCCAGCAGCTTAGCGCCGGGACTTAACAATGAGCAGTTCTTC.